This T cell receptor (beta chain) was identified in a study of read filtering for tumor transcriptome and immune sequencing. The wider study: Among patients, approximately 16 were male and approximately 15 female, aged 47 to 80 (mean around 66).

The table lists this clonotype with many counts. The antigen remains unidentified. V lost 2 bases, J lost 1 base, and 8 bases lay in between. The CDR3 has 13 residues. Per the germline V gene, CDR1 is SQVTM and CDR2 is ANQGSEA. Study-wide results and caveats: RNA-seq captured clonotypes less deeply and reliably than IR-seq. The sorted CD138-negative fraction was a mixed bone marrow immune population, not purified T cells.

This library used roughly 400 ng RNA and molecular barcoded adaptors spanning alpha/delta and beta/gamma chains. TCRdb used MiXCR to reprocess the reads, holding one entry per CDR3 protein. This sample has around 35,000 distinct CDR3 sequences, with roughly 13% found just once. Sequenced material: a population of CD138-negative cells sorted from bone marrow. This chain joins TRBV29-1 and TRBJ1-1; D gene uncertain. This TCR was recovered from a donor aged 40 or older with multiple myeloma. In DNA form, the CDR3 reads TGCAGCGTTGAATTTGATGGGAACACTGAAGCTTTCTTT. Translating it yields CSVEFDGNTEAFF.